These T cell receptor beta chains were read from a single sample in a study of blood T cell repertoires in COVID-19. Only in-frame clones appear in the TCRdb table, and some are missing; sequencing was by immunoSEQ multiplex PCR. Of 300,000 to 400,000 clones listed, around 86% are singletons. Source material: peripheral blood. These receptors all come from a man in his fifties with active or convalescent COVID-19. Each CDR3 is given with its conserved first and last residue. D genes are given only for firm matches. Not every row has a clone size; where given, it reads once, few, many or a size class.

D gene	V gene	J gene	clone size	CDR3 protein	CDR3 DNA
TRBD1	TRBV18	TRBJ1-6	-	CASSPPSQGLRDSPLHF	TGTGCCAGCTCACCACCATCACAGGGGCTCCGGGATTCACCCCTCCACTTT
-	TRBV7-2	TRBJ1-5	-	CASSLDLRADQPQHF	TGTGCCAGCAGCTTAGATCTGCGGGCGGATCAGCCCCAGCATTTT
-	TRBV12-3/TRBV12-4	TRBJ1-4	-	CASSRGGEKLFF	TGTGCCAGCAGTCGAGGGGGTGAAAAACTGTTTTTT
-	TRBV18	TRBJ1-4	-	CASALATNEKLFF	TGTGCCAGTGCACTTGCAACTAATGAAAAACTGTTTTTT
TRBD1	TRBV7-3	TRBJ1-4	-	CASSLKGDSQTGEKLFF	TGTGCCAGCAGCCTTAAAGGGGACAGCCAAACGGGTGAAAAACTGTTTTTT
TRBD1	TRBV15	TRBJ2-5	-	CATSITGQGGETQYF	TGTGCCACCAGCATCACAGGACAGGGCGGGGAGACCCAGTACTTC
-	TRBV30	TRBJ2-6	once	CAWSVRRGVSGANVLTF	TGTGCCTGGAGTGTACGCAGGGGGGTCTCTGGGGCCAACGTCCTGACTTTC
-	TRBV5-1	TRBJ2-2	-	CASSIDTPGGELFF	TGCGCCAGCAGCATTGACACGCCCGGCGGGGAGCTGTTTTTT
TRBD2	TRBV11-1	TRBJ2-3	-	CASSTGLAAGTDTQYF	TGTGCCAGCAGCACGGGACTAGCGGCCGGCACAGATACGCAGTATTTT
-	TRBV29-1	TRBJ2-7	-	CSVAGLSGGQPYEQYF	TGCAGCGTCGCGGGCCTCTCAGGGGGGCAACCCTACGAGCAGTACTTC
-	TRBV7-9	TRBJ1-5	once	CASSLGQGYSNQPQHF	TGTGCCAGCAGCTTAGGGCAGGGGTATAGCAATCAGCCCCAGCATTTT
TRBD1	TRBV18	TRBJ1-5	-	CASSNRDRGQPQHF	TGTGCCAGCTCCAACCGGGACAGGGGTCAGCCCCAGCATTTT
-	TRBV5-1	TRBJ1-2	-	CASSLAGRLTDGYTF	TGCGCCAGCAGCTTGGCAGGCAGGCTAACAGATGGCTACACCTTC
-	TRBV28	TRBJ1-1	-	CASSGGGEVAEAFF	TGTGCCAGCAGTGGGGGGGGTGAAGTAGCTGAAGCTTTCTTT
-	TRBV11-1	TRBJ1-1	-	CASSLSYGSAEAFF	TGTGCCAGCAGCTTATCGTATGGCAGCGCTGAAGCTTTCTTT
TRBD2	TRBV2	TRBJ2-3	-	CASSARGGSNTDTQYF	TGTGCCAGCAGTGCTAGAGGCGGGAGTAACACAGATACGCAGTATTTT
TRBD1	TRBV5-1	TRBJ1-3	-	CASSLGSRTGVGNTIYF	TGCGCCAGCAGCTTGGGGTCCCGGACAGGGGTTGGAAACACCATATATTTT
TRBD2	TRBV6-5	TRBJ2-7	-	CASRASGGTSYEQYF	TGTGCCAGCAGAGCGAGCGGGGGGACCTCCTACGAGCAGTACTTC
-	TRBV7-9	TRBJ1-1	-	CASSPGGLGTEAFF	TGTGCCAGCAGCCCGGGGGGACTGGGCACTGAAGCTTTCTTT
-	TRBV7-9	TRBJ2-7	-	CASSFSLQGIPYEQYF	TGTGCCAGCAGCTTTTCCTTACAGGGAATCCCCTACGAGCAGTACTTC
TRBD1	TRBV9	TRBJ1-1	-	CASSVVQGVNTEAFF	TGTGCCAGCAGCGTAGTTCAGGGGGTGAATACTGAAGCTTTCTTT
TRBD1	TRBV10-3	TRBJ1-6	-	CATTDRGGSYNSPLHF	TGTGCCACTACGGACAGGGGGGGATCCTATAATTCACCCCTCCACTTT
TRBD1	TRBV2	TRBJ1-5	-	CASRPGTASQLNQPQHF	TGTGCCAGCAGGCCCGGGACAGCCTCGCAACTCAATCAGCCCCAGCATTTT
-	TRBV5-1	TRBJ1-6	-	CASSSERPGSPLHF	TGCGCCAGCAGTTCCGAAAGGCCCGGGTCACCCCTCCACTTT
TRBD2	TRBV5-1	TRBJ2-5	-	CASTPGGAETQYF	TGCGCCAGCACCCCCGGGGGGGCGGAGACCCAGTACTTC
TRBD2	TRBV7-8	TRBJ2-5	-	CASSLEQRGKETQYF	TGTGCCAGCAGCTTAGAGCAGCGGGGGAAAGAGACCCAGTACTTC
-	TRBV10-3	TRBJ1-6	-	CAISETVDSPLHF	TGTGCCATCAGTGAGACGGTAGATTCACCCCTCCACTTT
-	TRBV7-9	TRBJ1-1	-	CASSYTMNTEAFF	TGTGCCAGCAGTTATACAATGAACACTGAAGCTTTCTTT
TRBD2	TRBV28	TRBJ2-7	once	CASSFLAVPSYEQYF	TGTGCCAGCAGTTTTCTAGCGGTCCCCTCCTACGAGCAGTACTTC
-	TRBV5-1	TRBJ2-1	few	CASSGPLPYNEQFF	TGCGCCAGCAGCGGGCCCTTGCCCTACAATGAGCAGTTCTTC